Below are 28 T cell receptor beta chains sequenced from a single sample in a study of tissue T cells after allogeneic stem cell transplantation. Only in-frame clones appear in the TCRdb table, and some are missing; sequencing was by immunoSEQ multiplex PCR. In the table there are some 1,500 clones, around 73% of which are singletons. Sequencing was performed on esophagus tissue, taken at autopsy. All receptors derive from a woman between 18 and 50 years old with breast cancer.

The chain joins TRBV5-1 to TRBJ2-1, with 7 bases aligning to TRBD2. Germline CDR1 is SGHRS and CDR2 is YFSETQ. V shed 0 bases, J shed 5 bases, and the junction held 5 bases outside the gene matches. The length of the CDR3 is 15 residues. CDR3 protein: CASSLDGGSHNEQFF. For the CDR3, the DNA is TGCGCCAGCAGCTTGGACGGGGGGTCCCACAATGAGCAGTTCTTC.

The rearrangement joins TRBV24-1 to TRBJ1-2, with TRBD1 matching over 7 bases. This CDR3 has 14 residues. Germline V gene data show CDR1 as KGHDR and CDR2 as SFDVKD. Trimming removed 3 bases from V and 7 bases from J; junction bases left unmatched: 7. This chain's CDR3 is CATSDGGGGGGYTF. DNA of the CDR3: TGTGCCACCAGTGATGGGGGAGGGGGCGGTGGCTACACCTTC.

The chain combines TRBV7-6 with TRBJ1-5; unclear D gene. The CDR3 covers 12 residues. Trimming shortened V by 2 bases and J by 8 bases, and 7 bases separated the two germline ends. Per the germline V gene, CDR1 is SGHVS and CDR2 is FNYEAQ. The CDR3 bases are TGTGCCAGCAGCTTAAGTTGGGAGCCCCAGCATTTT. Its translation is CASSLSWEPQHF.

This rearrangement joins TRBV28 to TRBJ2-1, with 7 bases matching TRBD2. The junction had 6 bases not matched to a gene; V was cut back by 5 bases and J by 2 bases. Germline-derived CDR1 and CDR2 are MDHEN and SYDVKM. CDR3 size: 15 residues. The CDR3 DNA is TGTGCCAGCAGTGGATCGACTAGCCCCTACAATGAGCAGTTCTTC. Translation: CASSGSTSPYNEQFF.

The J gene is TRBJ2-4, the V gene TRBV27; D remains ambiguous. Germline V gene sequence: CDR1 MNHEY, CDR2 SMNVEV (reference sequence). The CDR3 has 15 residues. V lost 8 bases and J lost 0, with 14 bases in between. CDR3 sequence reads: CASGKAALAKNIQYF. The DNA of the CDR3 is TGTGCCAGCGGGAAGGCGGCCCTAGCCAAAAACATTCAGTACTTC.

The V and J genes are TRBV4-3 and TRBJ1-2, with TRBD1 matching over 7 bases. V lost 0 bases and J lost 8; bases outside the gene matches: 6. This CDR3 region has 14 residues. The germline V gene encodes CDR1 LGHNA and CDR2 YSLEER. For the CDR3, the DNA is TGCGCCAGCAGCCAAGATCGACAGGGTGTCGGCTACACCTTC. Its translation: CASSQDRQGVGYTF.

V usage is TRBV19 and J usage is TRBJ2-7, with 10 bases that match TRBD2. Germline V gives CDR1 LNHDA, CDR2 SQIVND (reference sequence). With 5 bases clipped from V and 3 bases from J, the junction kept 10 bases outside the gene matches. The length of the CDR3 is 16 residues. The CDR3 sequence is CASSSQAGGPNYEQYF. In DNA, the CDR3 is TGTGCCAGTAGTTCTCAAGCGGGGGGGCCGAACTACGAGCAGTACTTC.

This chain joins TRBV4-3 and TRBJ1-1; 8 bases map to TRBD1. Germline CDR1 reads LGHNA; CDR2 reads YSLEER. This CDR3 region has 14 residues. V trimming: 3 bases; J trimming: 4 bases; junction bases outside the gene matches: 4. The CDR3 reads CASSHSTGATEAFF. The CDR3 bases are TGCGCCAGCAGCCACTCGACAGGGGCCACTGAAGCTTTCTTT.

This sequence joins TRBV6-4 and TRBJ2-7; TRBD1 might be the D (5 bases). There are 14 residues in the CDR3. Trimming took off 9 bases at V and 0 bases at J, with 15 bases between the two ends. Germline V gives CDR1 MRHNA, CDR2 SNTAGT. CDR3 region: CARPRAPSSYEQYF. For the CDR3, the DNA is TGTGCCAGACCCAGGGCTCCCTCCTCCTACGAGCAGTACTTC.

This sequence joins TRBV5-1 and TRBJ2-7, with no clear D. V lost 0 bases to trimming and J lost 3 bases, with 10 bases between them. The CDR3 is 14 residues long. The germline V gene has CDR1 SGHRS and CDR2 YFSETQ. The CDR3 nucleotides read TGCGCCAGCAGCTTGGGCCCGGGTGACTACGAGCAGTACTTC. This gives the protein CASSLGPGDYEQYF.

This chain joins TRBV4-1 and TRBJ2-3, with D possibly TRBD2 on 6 matching bases. Trimming stripped 1 base from V and 2 bases from J, with 10 bases between. Germline V CDR1 and CDR2: MGHRA, YSYEKL. CDR3 length: 15 amino acids. The DNA of the CDR3 is TGCGCCAGCAGCCAAGGAGCGGGTTACACAGATACGCAGTATTTT. Amino acid sequence: CASSQGAGYTDTQYF.

This clone is termed large. The chain links TRBV7-9 to TRBJ2-1; no reliable D call. V lost 4 bases and J 1 base, leaving 8 bases between the germline ends. The CDR3 contains 14 residues. In germline, CDR1 is SEHNR, CDR2 FQNEAQ (reference sequence). The CDR3 spells CASSSGRSYNEQFF. CDR3 coding DNA: TGTGCCAGCAGCTCTGGAAGGTCCTACAATGAGCAGTTCTTC.

This CDR3 is CASSPLPAGEQFF. CDR3 coding DNA: TGTGCCAGCAGCCCACTCCCGGCGGGTGAGCAGTTCTTC. The genes are TRBV2 and TRBJ2-1, with D perhaps matching TRBD2 (5 bases). Germline V gene data show CDR1 as SNHLY and CDR2 as FYNNEI. With 6 bases removed from V and 9 bases from J, the gap between germline ends came to 15 bases. The CDR3 is 13 residues long.

About this clone: An end of the junction does not agree with germline; a read error may underlie this. V and J are TRBV7-7 and TRBJ2-7, with TRBD2 matching 7 bases. Germline values: CDR1 SSHAT, CDR2 FNYEAQ (reference sequence). The CDR3 extends over 15 amino acids. The CDR3 nucleotides read TGTGCTAGCAGCTTGTCTAGCGGCCCAGCCTACGAGCAGTACTTC. This gives the protein CASSLSSGPAYEQYF.

The J gene is TRBJ1-4, the V gene TRBV6-5, with 7 bases aligning to TRBD1. The ends lost 6 bases at V and 5 bases at J; junction bases unmatched: 6. Germline V gene data show CDR1 as MNHEY and CDR2 as SVGAGI. The CDR3 runs to 14 residues. This CDR3 is CASRDRVGNEKLFF. DNA for the CDR3: TGTGCCAGCAGAGACAGGGTGGGGAATGAAAAACTGTTTTTT.

V is TRBV9 and J is TRBJ1-2, with D hard to call. Trimming removed 3 bases from V and 5 bases from J, with 17 bases in between. This CDR3 has 15 amino acids. CDR1 SGDLS and CDR2 YYNGEE come from the germline V gene. Written as DNA, the CDR3 is TGTGCCAGCAGCGCAAGTGTATCAGCAGCTTATGGCTACACCTTC. This gives the protein CASSASVSAAYGYTF.

This clone has a handful of counts. The chain couples TRBV18 to TRBJ2-3; possible D gene TRBD2, 6 bases. There are 16 residues in the CDR3. From germline, CDR1 is KGHSH and CDR2 LQKENI. V shed 4 bases and J shed 3 bases, with 17 bases lying between them. For the CDR3, the DNA is TGTGCCAGCTCACTTCTCTTGGCAGGGAGGACAGATACGCAGTATTTT. Its protein is CASSLLLAGRTDTQYF.

V is TRBV25-1 and J is TRBJ2-1, with 8 bases matching TRBD2. V gave up 3 bases and J gave up 3 bases; unmatched junction bases: 7. CDR3 length: 16 amino acids. Looked up from germline, CDR1 is MGHDK and CDR2 is SYGVNS. The CDR3 DNA follows: TGTGCCAGCAGTGATCCAGCGGGAGAAGGCTACAATGAGCAGTTCTTC. It translates to CASSDPAGEGYNEQFF.

The chain is built from TRBV4-3 and TRBJ1-2; no clear D gene. Trimming shortened V by 0 bases and J by 6 bases, and 14 bases separated the two germline ends. This CDR3 region has 15 residues. In germline, CDR1 is LGHNA, CDR2 YSLEER. The CDR3 loop is CASSQEVTQIHGYTF. DNA of the CDR3: TGCGCCAGCAGCCAAGAAGTCACCCAGATCCATGGCTACACCTTC.

The CDR3 sequence is CTRTSPRLRGSRYEQYF. CDR3 in DNA: TGCACCAGGACGTCACCAAGACTGCGGGGGTCGCGATACGAGCAGTACTTC. The chain links TRBV1 to TRBJ2-7; TRBD2 is taken as the D call from the table, unchecked against the DNA. TRBV1 is assigned pseudogene status. The CDR3 runs 17 residues.

In DNA, the CDR3 is TGTGCCTCCCGGTTGGGGGGTTCCTACAATGAGCAGTTCTTC. Amino acids: CASRLGGSYNEQFF. This chain links TRBV28 with TRBJ2-1; D may be TRBD2 (6 bases). Germline values: CDR1 MDHEN, CDR2 SYDVKM. V was pared by 11 bases and J by 1 base, with 15 bases between. The CDR3 contains 14 residues. The whole variable domain, filled in from reference TRBV28 and TRBJ2-1, reads DVKVTQSSRYLVKRTGEKVFLECVQDMDHENMFWYRQDPGLGLRLIYFSYDVKMKEKGDIPEGYSVSREKKERFSLILESASTNQTSMYLCASRLGGSYNEQFFGPGTRLTVL.

The chain is built from TRBV19 and TRBJ1-5; D call uncertain. The V gene lost 6 bases and the J gene lost 0 bases, with 3 bases spanning the gap. This CDR3 is 12 amino acids long. Germline-derived CDR1 and CDR2 are LNHDA and SQIVND (reference sequence). The CDR3 DNA is TGTGCCAGTAGGGGTAGCAATCAGCCCCAGCATTTT. Amino acid sequence: CASRGSNQPQHF. The variable domain in full, with the rest retrieved from reference TRBV19 and TRBJ1-5, is DGGITQSPKYLFRKEGQNVTLSCEQNLNHDAMYWYRQDPGQGLRLIYYSQIVNDFQKGDIAEGYSVSREKKESFPLTVTSAQKNPTAFYLCASRGSNQPQHFGDGTRLSIL.

The V gene is TRBV19, the J gene TRBJ2-6; D is undetermined. In germline, CDR1 is LNHDA, CDR2 SQIVND (reference sequence). The CDR3 totals 18 residues. The ends were cut back, 5 bases at V and 4 bases at J, with 21 bases in the middle. The CDR3 nucleotides read TGTGCCAGTAGTCCCACCCCGATGGACCTTGCCGGGGCCAACGTCCTGACTTTC. This encodes CASSPTPMDLAGANVLTF.

The chain links TRBV7-9 to TRBJ2-6; a weak D match, TRBD2 (5 bases). V was shortened by 11 bases and J by 2 bases, with 13 bases between the two germline ends. The CDR3 is 14 residues long. The germline CDR1 and CDR2 sequences are SEHNR and FQNEAQ (reference sequence). The CDR3 bases are TGTGCCGGATCCGGGGATGCTGGGGCCAACGTCCTGACTTTC. Translation: CAGSGDAGANVLTF.

This rearrangement joins TRBV27 to TRBJ2-5; D is possibly TRBD1 or TRBD2 (5 bases each). V was shortened by 5 bases and J by 7 bases, with 11 bases between the two germline ends. The CDR3 covers 12 residues. Germline CDR1 and CDR2: MNHEY and SMNVEV (reference sequence). CDR3 nucleotide sequence: TGTGCCAGCAGTGGGACCTTGGGGACCCAGTACTTC. This sequence encodes CASSGTLGTQYF.

The chain is built from TRBV7-2 and TRBJ2-7; 9 nucleotides match TRBD1. The CDR3 consists of 14 residues. With V trimmed by 5 bases and J by 3 bases, 5 bases remained unmatched. Germline loops: CDR1 SGHTA, CDR2 FQGNSA. This CDR3 reads CASSPRDRVYEQYF. In DNA, the CDR3 is TGTGCCAGCAGCCCCCGGGACAGGGTCTACGAGCAGTACTTC.

The chain has TRBV7-9 and TRBJ1-1; D is possibly TRBD1 (6 bases). V gave up 5 bases and J gave up 3 bases, with 16 bases separating them. This CDR3 has 15 amino acids. CDR1 and CDR2 (germline): SEHNR, FQNEAQ (reference sequence). The CDR3 sequence is CASSPTSAGDTEAFF. DNA of the CDR3: TGTGCCAGCAGCCCCACCTCGGCAGGGGACACTGAAGCTTTCTTT.

V gene TRBV3-1 (or the pseudogene TRBV3-2) combines with J gene TRBJ2-7, with 9 bases that match TRBD1. J was trimmed by 3 bases and V by 3 bases; bases with no gene match: 21. The CDR3 sequence is 20 residues long. Germline V gene lookup returns CDR1 LGHDT and CDR2 YNNKEL (reference sequence). CDR3 loop: CASSQTGTGRGASVSYEQYF. The CDR3 region has the DNA TGTGCCAGCAGCCAGACCGGGACAGGGAGAGGAGCGTCCGTGAGCTACGAGCAGTACTTC.